This passage covers 32 T cell receptor beta chains from one sample sequenced in a study of technical replicates of blood from a handful of donors. Method: immunoSEQ multiplex PCR; TCRdb's copy keeps in-frame clones and lacks some. Seen here are fewer than 85,000 clones, 94% observed once, and the top ten hold about 0.38%. Input material: T cells isolated from PBMCs. These receptors all come from a human donor in good health.

This rearrangement joins TRBV29-1 to TRBJ2-7; D not certain. V was shortened by 4 bases and J by 3 bases, with 10 bases between the two germline ends. CDR1 is SQVTM and CDR2 is ANQGSEA in the germline V gene. This CDR3 contains 12 residues. CDR3 DNA sequence: TGCAGCGTTGTGGAGAAAGACTACGAGCAGTACTTC. Translation: CSVVEKDYEQYF.

The rearrangement uses TRBV7-2 and TRBJ2-1; 9 nucleotides match TRBD1. With V trimmed by 1 base and J by 6 bases, 7 bases remained unmatched. The CDR3 is 16 amino acids. Germline V lookup: CDR1 SGHTA, CDR2 FQGNSA. DNA for the CDR3: TGTGCCAGCAGCTTAGATGTCGGGACAGGGCCCAATGAGCAGTTCTTC. The encoded protein is CASSLDVGTGPNEQFF.

The gene calls are TRBV6-1 and TRBJ2-1; 7 bases agree with TRBD1. The junction had 3 bases not matched to a gene; V was cut back by 5 bases and J by 2 bases. CDR3 length: 14 amino acids. CDR1 is MNHNS, CDR2 SASEGT, per germline. DNA of the CDR3: TGTGCCAGCAGTACTACAGGGGCCTACAATGAGCAGTTCTTC. It codes for CASSTTGAYNEQFF.

The V call is TRBV5-1, the J call TRBJ2-3; D is possibly TRBD1 (5 bases). Germline assignment: CDR1 SGHRS and CDR2 YFSETQ. The V end lost 0 bases, the J end lost 9 bases, and 11 bases lay between the germline ends. This CDR3 comprises 13 residues. The CDR3 DNA follows: TGCGCCAGCAGCTTGGGACAGCCTCAAACGCAGTATTTT. Its protein product is CASSLGQPQTQYF.

The rearrangement joins TRBV5-4 to TRBJ2-1; 7 nucleotides line up with TRBD1. Germline V lookup: CDR1 SGHNT, CDR2 YYREEE (reference sequence). Trimming removed 7 bases from V and 6 bases from J; junction bases left unmatched: 7. The CDR3 is 13 amino acids. DNA for the CDR3: TGTGCCAGCGCCTCGACAGGGCTCAATGAGCAGTTCTTC. The encoded protein is CASASTGLNEQFF.

The rearrangement joins TRBV5-1 to TRBJ2-3; TRBD2 aligns across 8 bases. CDR1 SGHRS and CDR2 YFSETQ come from the germline V gene. There are 14 residues in the CDR3. The J segment lost 3 bases and the V segment lost 5 bases, leaving 5 bases of the junction unmatched. In nucleotides, the CDR3 is TGCGCCAGCAGGAGCGGGAGTATTACAGATACGCAGTATTTT. Its translation: CASRSGSITDTQYF.

The chain carries TRBV30 and TRBJ2-1; TRBD2 is a possible D gene (5 bases). CDR3 length: 13 amino acids. CDR1 GTSNPN and CDR2 SVGIG come from the germline V gene (reference sequence). Trimming removed 5 bases from V and 6 bases from J, with 14 bases in between. CDR3 sequence (DNA): TGTGCCTGGTCCCGTGGAGGCCCCAATGAGCAGTTCTTC. This gives the protein CAWSRGGPNEQFF.

This clone occurred once. The junction and the germline gene differ at one end; a read error may be behind it. The rearrangement links TRBV7-2 to TRBJ2-7, with 7 nucleotides matching TRBD2. The CDR3 loop spans 13 amino acids. The V gene's germline CDR1 is SGHTA and CDR2 FQGNSA. In DNA, the CDR3 is TGTGCCAGCAGTAGGGGAGGGTCCTCCGAGCAGTACTTC. Translation: CASSRGGSSEQYF.

The CDR3 DNA reads TGTGCCATCAGTGAGTGGGCGGGCCTAGGGGAGCAGTTCTTC. It yields the protein CAISEWAGLGEQFF. The chain is built from TRBV10-3 and TRBJ2-1, with a tentative D call TRBD2 (5 bases). The CDR3 spans 14 residues. Trimming removed 1 base from V and 10 bases from J, with 14 bases in between. CDR1 ENHRY and CDR2 SYGVKD come from the germline V gene.

This chain joins TRBV9 and TRBJ2-1; 9 positions agree with TRBD1. The trim removed 3 bases at V and 8 bases at J, leaving 6 bases unmatched. The V gene's germline CDR1 is SGDLS and CDR2 YYNGEE. The CDR3 extends over 14 amino acids. CDR3: CASSGGQGWYEQFF. The CDR3 DNA reads TGTGCCAGCAGCGGGGGACAGGGCTGGTATGAGCAGTTCTTC.

This sequence joins TRBV4-2 and TRBJ1-1; no reliable D call. CDR1 and CDR2 (germline): LGHNA, YNFKEQ. V gave up 1 base and J gave up 0 bases, with 12 bases separating them. The CDR3 contains 16 residues. The CDR3 spells CASSQGLAEMNTEAFF. The CDR3 DNA reads TGTGCCAGCAGCCAAGGGTTAGCCGAGATGAACACTGAAGCTTTCTTT.

Only a few counts were recorded for this clone. The J gene is TRBJ2-1, the V gene TRBV5-1; 15 nucleotides line up with TRBD2. Germline V lookup: CDR1 SGHRS, CDR2 YFSETQ. The CDR3 covers 16 residues. The V and J ends lost 3 bases and 6 bases, in that order; junction bases with no gene match: 4. The DNA for the CDR3 is TGCGCCAGCAGCTGGACTAGCGGGAGGGCAACCAATGAGCAGTTCTTC. Translating it yields CASSWTSGRATNEQFF.

The chain couples TRBV9 to TRBJ2-5; 13 bases map to TRBD2. The J call may be faulty, since TRBJ2-7 better matches the DNA end. This CDR3 has 15 residues. Germline values: CDR1 SGDLS, CDR2 YYNGEE. CDR3 amino acids: CASSAGLAGVYEQYF. In DNA, the CDR3 is TGTGCCAGCAGCGCAGGACTAGCGGGAGTTTACGAGCAGTACTTC.

This rearrangement joins TRBV7-2 to TRBJ1-2; no firm D call. Germline V gene data show CDR1 as SGHTA and CDR2 as FQGNSA. This CDR3 spans 16 amino acids. Trimming took off 7 bases at V and 4 bases at J, with 22 bases between the two ends. The CDR3 here is CASTNGVLTSRYGYTF. CDR3 DNA: TGTGCCAGCACTAACGGGGTTCTCACAAGCCGCTATGGCTACACCTTC.

V and J are TRBV27 and TRBJ2-5; D unclear. The germline CDR1 and CDR2 sequences are MNHEY and SMNVEV (reference sequence). Trimming removed 6 bases at V and 1 base at J, with 15 bases between. The CDR3 sequence is 15 residues long. CDR3 coding DNA: TGTGCCAGCAGCTACACGACACTTTTCCAAGAGACCCAGTACTTC. This gives the protein CASSYTTLFQETQYF.

This clone showed up just a few times. An end of the junction does not agree with germline; a read error may underlie this. V is TRBV29-1 and J is TRBJ2-7; perhaps TRBD2 as D (5 bases). Germline assignment: CDR1 SQVTM and CDR2 ANQGSEA. The CDR3 length is 12 residues. The CDR3 DNA is TGCAGCGTCGAAGGACTCCCCTACGAGCAGTACTTC. Residues: CSVEGLPYEQYF.

This clone occurred a few times. The CDR3 DNA reads TGTGCCTGGACAATAAGCGGGGGGACGGGAGCTTTCTTT. It codes for CAWTISGGTGAFF. The V call is TRBV30, the J call TRBJ1-1; tentative D call: TRBD1 (5 bases). The germline V and J ends were trimmed by 4 bases and 10 bases, with 19 bases remaining between them. This CDR3 is 13 amino acids long. Germline V CDR1 and CDR2: GTSNPN, SVGIG (reference sequence). The full variable domain, rest sourced from reference TRBV30 and TRBJ1-1, is SQTIHQWPATLVQPVGSPLSLECTVEGTSNPNLYWYRQAAGRGLQLLFYSVGIGQISSEVPQNLSASRPQDRQFILSSKKLLLSDSGFYLCAWTISGGTGAFFGQGTRLTVV.

This clone was seen a single time. The V gene is TRBV6-5, the J gene TRBJ2-1; perhaps TRBD1 as D (5 bases). The V and J ends lost 7 bases and 0 bases respectively, with 13 bases between them. Germline V gene sequence: CDR1 MNHEY, CDR2 SVGAGI. CDR3 length equals 15 residues. The CDR3 nucleotides are TGTGCCAGCAACCGACAGTCCAGCTCCTACAATGAGCAGTTCTTC. Its protein product is CASNRQSSSYNEQFF.

The rearrangement links TRBV4-2 to TRBJ2-3; 7 bases agree with TRBD2. V lost 3 bases, J lost 3 bases, and 9 bases stayed unmatched. From germline, CDR1 is LGHNA and CDR2 YNFKEQ. This CDR3 has 16 amino acids. In DNA, the CDR3 is TGTGCCAGCAGCCAGAGGGGAGGGAGTTTAACAGATACGCAGTATTTT. The encoded protein is CASSQRGGSLTDTQYF.

The rearrangement joins TRBV5-4 to TRBJ2-3; 7 bases match TRBD1. V was pared by 6 bases and J by 4 bases, with 11 bases of the junction left unmatched. Germline values: CDR1 SGHNT, CDR2 YYREEE (reference sequence). The CDR3 has 15 amino acids. The CDR3 nucleotides are TGTGCCAGCATCCTACAGGGGATCGGGGCAGATACGCAGTATTTT. Protein: CASILQGIGADTQYF.

This chain links TRBV4-1 with TRBJ2-7; maybe TRBD2 (5 bases). Germline assignment: CDR1 MGHRA and CDR2 YSYEKL. CDR3 length: 16 amino acids. Between the trimmed V and J ends, which lost 4 bases and 0 bases, there was a span of 16 bases. Here the CDR3 reads CASSPAAGINSYEQYF. The CDR3 nucleotides are TGCGCCAGCAGCCCCGCCGCGGGCATAAACTCCTACGAGCAGTACTTC.

This chain links TRBV27 with TRBJ2-1; D not resolved. V dropped 3 bases and J dropped 0 bases, with 12 bases sitting between them. The CDR3 runs 16 residues. Germline values: CDR1 MNHEY, CDR2 SMNVEV (reference sequence). The CDR3 here is CASSFAAAYSYNEQFF. The CDR3 DNA is TGTGCCAGCAGTTTTGCGGCGGCCTACTCCTACAATGAGCAGTTCTTC.

J is TRBJ2-7 and V is TRBV9, with 14 nucleotides matching TRBD2. The germline V gene has CDR1 SGDLS and CDR2 YYNGEE. Unmatched junction bases numbered 7, after V lost 4 bases and J lost 7 bases. The CDR3 length is 15 residues. CDR3 amino acids: CASSHGTSGSYEQYF. CDR3 bases: TGTGCCAGCAGCCATGGGACTAGCGGGAGCTATGAGCAGTACTTC.

This chain uses TRBV29-1 with TRBJ2-1; 9 bases match TRBD1. Germline V gene lookup returns CDR1 SQVTM and CDR2 ANQGSEA. Losses at the gene ends were 3 bases for V and 2 bases for J; bases not matched to a gene: 2. The CDR3 loop spans 14 amino acids. This CDR3 is CSVDRDRAYNEQFF. In DNA, the CDR3 is TGCAGCGTTGATCGGGACAGGGCCTACAATGAGCAGTTCTTC.

The chain is built from TRBV6-4 and TRBJ1-1; D may be TRBD1 (5 bases). V lost 3 bases, J lost 10 bases, and 15 bases lay in between. Per the germline V gene, CDR1 is MRHNA and CDR2 is SNTAGT. The length of the CDR3 is 13 residues. Here the CDR3 DNA reads TGTGCCAGCAGTGAGGGCGGGGGACGGTTAGCTTTCTTT. Residues: CASSEGGGRLAFF.

The V gene is TRBV5-1, the J gene TRBJ1-2; 7 bases align to TRBD1. V lost 4 bases, J lost 4 bases, and 13 bases stayed unmatched. Looked up from germline, CDR1 is SGHRS and CDR2 is YFSETQ. The CDR3 has 16 amino acids. In DNA, the CDR3 is TGCGCCAGCAGCGCCGGGACAGCTATTTATGGCTATGGCTACACCTTC. This codes for CASSAGTAIYGYGYTF.

The J gene is TRBJ2-1, the V gene TRBV25-1, with D possibly TRBD1 on 5 matching bases. Trimming left V 3 bases short and J 3 bases short, with 6 bases between. The V gene's germline CDR1 is MGHDK and CDR2 SYGVNS. This CDR3 has 13 amino acids. The DNA of the CDR3 is TGTGCCAGCAGTGAGACAGACTACAATGAGCAGTTCTTC. It is translated as CASSETDYNEQFF.

This chain connects TRBV9 to TRBJ2-7; 8 positions agree with TRBD1. Trimming at V came to 0 bases and at J to 2 bases, leaving 4 bases not matched to a gene. There are 15 residues in the CDR3. Looked up from germline, CDR1 is SGDLS and CDR2 is YYNGEE. The CDR3 DNA is TGTGCCAGCAGCGTAGGGACAGGGCCCACCTACGAGCAGTACTTC. Amino acids: CASSVGTGPTYEQYF.

This CDR3 reads CASRDTSGPTYNEQFF. The CDR3 nucleotides read TGTGCCAGCAGAGATACTAGCGGACCTACCTACAATGAGCAGTTCTTC. The chain has TRBV7-2 and TRBJ2-1, with 8 nucleotides matching TRBD2. This CDR3 region has 16 residues. J lost 2 bases, V lost 6 bases, and 9 bases had no gene match. Germline lookup yields CDR1 SGHTA and CDR2 FQGNSA.

Written as DNA, the CDR3 is TGTGCCAGCAGTCCGTTCGGGGCGAACACCGGGGAGCTGTTTTTT. This translates into CASSPFGANTGELFF. V gene TRBV6-5 combines with J gene TRBJ2-2, with D possibly matching TRBD2 (5 bases). CDR3 length equals 15 residues. Per the germline V gene, CDR1 is MNHEY and CDR2 is SVGAGI. V was cut by 5 bases and J by 0 bases, with 10 bases left in between.

This clone appeared once. The CDR3 loop is CAWSVTGAQPQHF. The CDR3 bases are TGTGCCTGGAGCGTAACAGGGGCACAGCCCCAGCATTTT. The chain employs TRBV30 and TRBJ1-5; 7 nucleotides line up with TRBD1. J lost 7 bases, V lost 3 bases, and 6 bases had no gene match. CDR1 is GTSNPN and CDR2 is SVGIG in the germline V gene (reference sequence). The CDR3 totals 13 residues.

The gene calls are TRBV7-9 and TRBJ2-1, with 7 bases identical to TRBD2. V trimming: 5 bases; J trimming: 6 bases; junction bases outside the gene matches: 4. The CDR3 sequence is 13 residues long. Per germline, CDR1 SEHNR and CDR2 FQNEAQ (reference sequence). This chain's CDR3 is CASSPTSFNEQFF. CDR3 coding DNA: TGTGCCAGCAGCCCGACTAGCTTCAATGAGCAGTTCTTC.